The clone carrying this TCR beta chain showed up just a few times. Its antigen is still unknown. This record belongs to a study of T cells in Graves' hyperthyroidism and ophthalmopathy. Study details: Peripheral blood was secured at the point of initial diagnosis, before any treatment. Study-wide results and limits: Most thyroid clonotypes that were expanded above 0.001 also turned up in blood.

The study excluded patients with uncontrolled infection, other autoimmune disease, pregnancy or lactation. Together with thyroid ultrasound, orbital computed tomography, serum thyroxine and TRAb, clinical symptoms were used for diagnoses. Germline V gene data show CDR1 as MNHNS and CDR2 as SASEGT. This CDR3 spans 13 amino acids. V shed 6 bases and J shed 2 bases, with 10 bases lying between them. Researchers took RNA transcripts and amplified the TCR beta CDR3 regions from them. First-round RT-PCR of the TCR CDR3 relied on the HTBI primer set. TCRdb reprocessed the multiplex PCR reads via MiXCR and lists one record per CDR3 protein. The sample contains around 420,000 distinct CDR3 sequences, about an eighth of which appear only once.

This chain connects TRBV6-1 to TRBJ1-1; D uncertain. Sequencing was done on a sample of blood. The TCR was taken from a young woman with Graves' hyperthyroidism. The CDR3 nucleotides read TGTGCCAGCAGACGCCCACCCAACACTGAAGCTTTCTTT. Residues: CASRRPPNTEAFF.